The source of this TCR beta chain is a study of blood T cell repertoires in COVID-19. Trimming stripped 3 bases from V and 0 bases from J, with 6 bases between. CDR1 and CDR2 (germline): SGHAT, FQNNGV. The CDR3 runs to 15 residues. Using immunoSEQ multiplex PCR, the repertoire was profiled, and TCRdb retains in-frame clones only, with some absent. The repertoire holds about 370,000 clones, roughly 89% seen once, with 1.5% to 2% in the top ten. The specimen was PBMCs or T cells enriched from blood (not recorded which). The V gene is TRBV11-2, the J gene TRBJ2-6; perhaps TRBD2 as D (5 bases). The TCR originated in a woman aged 25-40 years who had recovered from COVID-19. As DNA, the CDR3 is TGTGCCAGCAGCTTGGGAGCCTCTGGGGCCAACGTCCTGACTTTC. The encoded protein is CASSLGASGANVLTF.